The next 19 T cell receptor beta chains were all read from a single sample in a study of T-cell reconstitution after alpha-beta-depleted transplantation in children. The authors prepared the TCRbeta library with unique molecular identifiers. TCRdb independently ran MiXCR on the PCR reads; one entry per CDR3 protein. The sample lists around 450,000 distinct CDR3 sequences, 8% to 11% occurring once. Sequencing was performed on PBMCs, taken before TCRalphabeta/CD19-depleted stem cell transplant. Receptor source: a child younger than 10 with inherited bone marrow failure, due to receive a stem cell transplant.

This clonotype was seen many times. The V and J genes are TRBV5-5 and TRBJ2-2, with 10 bases identical to TRBD1. CDR3 size: 13 residues. Germline V CDR1 and CDR2: SGHKS, YYEKEE (reference sequence). Trimming at V came to 4 bases and at J to 6 bases, leaving 0 bases not matched to a gene. The CDR3 region is CASSGQGAGELFF. DNA for the CDR3: TGTGCCAGCAGCGGACAGGGGGCCGGGGAGCTGTTTTTT. Full variable domain (missing parts from reference TRBV5-5 and TRBJ2-2): DAGVTQSPTHLIKTRGQQVTLRCSPISGHKSVSWYQQVLGQGPQFIFQYYEKEERGRGNFPDRFSARQFPNYSSELNVNALLLGDSALYLCASSGQGAGELFFGEGSRLTVL.

Only a few counts were recorded for this clonotype. This sequence joins TRBV12-3 or TRBV12-4 and TRBJ2-1, with D tentatively TRBD2 (6 bases). The CDR3 length is 15 residues. Trimming removed 3 bases from V and 8 bases from J, with 17 bases in between. The CDR3 loop reads CASSFDGGFGDEQFF. DNA of the CDR3: TGTGCCAGCAGTTTCGATGGAGGGTTCGGGGATGAGCAGTTCTTC.

This clonotype showed up many times. This CDR3 reads CASSMAQRGEQYF. In nucleotides, the CDR3 is TGTGCCAGCAGTATGGCCCAGCGAGGCGAGCAGTACTTC. This chain links TRBV12-3 or TRBV12-4 with TRBJ2-7, with D uncertain. This CDR3 spans 13 amino acids. Deletions cut 5 bases from V and 6 bases from J, with 14 bases between.

In this sample, this clonotype turned up many times. The genes are TRBV29-1 and TRBJ2-3; tentatively, D is TRBD2 (6 bases). Trimming shortened V by 5 bases and J by 6 bases, and 12 bases separated the two germline ends. The CDR3 sequence is 12 residues long. In germline, CDR1 is SQVTM, CDR2 ANQGSEA. CDR3 sequence reads: CSVLAEVDTQYF. In DNA, the CDR3 is TGCAGCGTTTTAGCGGAGGTGGATACGCAGTATTTT.

At least ten counts were recorded for this clonotype. This chain joins TRBV2 and TRBJ1-5; the D gene is possibly TRBD1 (5 bases). The CDR3 spans 14 residues. V lost 6 bases to trimming and J lost 7 bases, with 16 bases between them. In germline, CDR1 is SNHLY, CDR2 FYNNEI. The CDR3 loop is CASSRQILRQPQHF. The DNA of the CDR3 is TGTGCCAGCAGCCGACAGATTTTAAGGCAGCCCCAGCATTTT.

Regarding this clonotype: An end of the junction differs from the germline gene, which may be a read error. The rearrangement links TRBV5-4 to TRBJ2-7, with TRBD2 identical over 11 bases. This CDR3 contains 16 residues. Germline CDR1 SGHNT, CDR2 YYREEE (reference sequence). The CDR3 region is CASSSFTSGRVYDQYF. The CDR3 coding sequence is TGTGCCAGCAGCTCCTTTACTAGCGGGAGAGTCTACGACCAGTACTTC.

This clonotype was seen more than once but under ten times. The rearrangement uses TRBV5-1 and TRBJ2-5, with unresolved D. Germline V gene data show CDR1 as SGHRS and CDR2 as YFSETQ. There are 16 residues in the CDR3. V was pared by 0 bases and J by 2 bases, with 14 bases between. The CDR3 here is CASSLVGPSPQETQYF. CDR3 DNA sequence: TGCGCCAGCAGCTTGGTAGGGCCCTCTCCTCAAGAGACCCAGTACTTC.

This clonotype has a count of ten or more. The chain couples TRBV15 to TRBJ2-7; tentatively, D is TRBD1 (5 bases). The V and J ends lost 1 base and 2 bases respectively, with 12 bases between them. Per germline, CDR1 LNHNV and CDR2 YYDKDF (reference sequence). There are 15 residues in the CDR3. CDR3 in amino acids: CATSRVQGGTYEQYF. CDR3 nucleotides: TGTGCCACCAGCAGAGTCCAGGGTGGGACCTACGAGCAGTACTTC.

This clonotype was counted only a few times. The rearrangement joins TRBV12-3 or TRBV12-4 to TRBJ2-1; D not certain. The V end was cut by 5 bases, the J end by 3 bases, with 20 bases between. The CDR3 runs 17 residues. This CDR3 reads CASSPDQRSGNYNEQFF. DNA of the CDR3: TGTGCCAGCAGTCCGGATCAGCGATCGGGTAACTACAATGAGCAGTTCTTC.

This clonotype was observed at least ten times. This rearrangement joins TRBV6-1 to TRBJ1-4; 9 nucleotides line up with TRBD1. Germline values: CDR1 MNHNS, CDR2 SASEGT. The length of the CDR3 is 14 residues. After removal of 7 bases from V and 8 bases from J, the junction contained 8 bases not matched to a gene. The CDR3 loop reads CASNPGQGGEKLFF. The CDR3 nucleotides are TGTGCCAGCAACCCGGGACAGGGAGGAGAAAAACTGTTTTTT.

This clonotype was detected many times. V gene TRBV7-9 combines with J gene TRBJ2-5, with TRBD1 matching 10 bases. CDR3 length: 15 amino acids. Germline-derived CDR1 and CDR2 are SEHNR and FQNEAQ (reference sequence). V was pared by 5 bases and J by 5 bases, with 8 bases of the junction left unmatched. CDR3 DNA sequence: TGTGCCAGCAGCGAATGGGACAGGGGTATTGAGACCCAGTACTTC. This sequence encodes CASSEWDRGIETQYF.

This clonotype came up a few times. The chain joins TRBV6-5 to TRBJ1-5, with TRBD1 as a possible D gene (6 bases). V lost 4 bases and J lost 5, with 9 bases in between. Germline V CDR1 and CDR2: MNHEY, SVGAGI. This CDR3 has 13 amino acids. The CDR3 is CASSFYRDQPQHF. The CDR3 DNA follows: TGTGCCAGCAGTTTTTACAGGGATCAGCCCCAGCATTTT.

This clonotype came up many times. The rearrangement links TRBV29-1 to TRBJ2-1; D is possibly TRBD2 (5 bases). There are 14 residues in the CDR3. Germline CDR1 is SQVTM and CDR2 is ANQGSEA. Trimming removed 6 bases from V and 6 bases from J, with 18 bases in between. In nucleotides, the CDR3 is TGCAGCGTGGGCCTTAAGTTTAGCGCCAATGAGCAGTTCTTC. This encodes CSVGLKFSANEQFF.

This clonotype was seen ten or more times. The rearrangement joins TRBV20-1 to TRBJ2-1, with D possibly matching TRBD2 (5 bases). The germline CDR1 and CDR2 sequences are DFQATT and SNEGSKA (reference sequence). V was clipped by 4 bases and J by 2 bases, with 12 bases between them. This CDR3 is 14 amino acids long. CDR3 sequence: CSAKTPGAYNEQFF. The CDR3 DNA reads as TGCAGTGCTAAAACTCCCGGGGCCTACAATGAGCAGTTCTTC.

The chain carries TRBV6-2 or TRBV6-3 and TRBJ1-3; D unclear. Germline CDR1 is MNHEY and CDR2 is SVGEGT. The germline V and J ends were trimmed by 7 bases and 2 bases, with 18 bases remaining between them. The CDR3 sequence is 16 residues long. In DNA, the CDR3 is TGTGCCAGCACCAAACGGGGAGACCGTCCTGGAAACACCATATATTTT. Encoded protein: CASTKRGDRPGNTIYF.

CDR3 DNA: TGTGCCAGCAGTTACTTTGTGGCTAGCGGGAGGGGGGAGCTGTTTTTT. Its translation: CASSYFVASGRGELFF. V usage is TRBV6-5 and J usage is TRBJ2-2; 11 bases agree with TRBD2. Germline lookup yields CDR1 MNHEY and CDR2 SVGAGI. This CDR3 comprises 16 residues. With 1 base clipped from V and 8 bases from J, the junction kept 6 bases outside the gene matches.

The DNA of the CDR3 is TGTGCCAGTCGCCGACAGCCGAATCAGCCCCAGCATTTT. Its protein product is CASRRQPNQPQHF. The chain combines TRBV19 with TRBJ1-5; maybe TRBD1 (5 bases). Germline V lookup: CDR1 LNHDA, CDR2 SQIVND (reference sequence). Deletions cut 8 bases from V and 4 bases from J, with 12 bases between. The CDR3 spans 13 residues.

This clonotype showed up many times. The chain carries TRBV6-5 and TRBJ1-2; no definite D call. CDR1 is MNHEY and CDR2 is SVGAGI in the germline V gene. This CDR3 is built from 15 residues. V lost 0 bases to trimming and J lost 5 bases, with 13 bases between them. The DNA of the CDR3 is TGTGCCAGCAGTTACTCCAGGCGGGGATCATATGGCTACACCTTC. Translated: CASSYSRRGSYGYTF.

This clonotype was counted a few times. The J gene is TRBJ1-1, the V gene TRBV30, with D unclear. The CDR3 is 12 residues long. Germline V gives CDR1 GTSNPN, CDR2 SVGIG (reference sequence). Trimming shortened V by 4 bases and J by 0 bases, and 6 bases separated the two germline ends. CDR3 coding DNA: TGTGCCTGGACAGCGTTGAACACTGAAGCTTTCTTT. Protein sequence: CAWTALNTEAFF.